This T cell receptor (beta chain) was found in a study of Japanese encephalitis immunity and Zika vaccine responses (dated by TCRdb to the early 2020s). For context, the study as a whole: Three 5.0 ug doses of alum-adjuvanted ZPIV were administered to included participants at weeks 0, 4 and 28. A two-dose regimen of JEV vaccine (IXIARO), with doses given 28 days apart, was administered to approximately eleven participants two to three months before the first ZPIV dose. One dose of YFV vaccine (YF-VAX) was administered before ZPIV to eleven to twelve participants, and 8 to 10 participants were flavivirus-naive. For TCR sequencing, about six representative participants were chosen from each pre-vaccination group, with samples at week 0 (after pre-vaccination, before ZPIV) and week 52. In addition, the TCR repertoires of a few flavivirus-naive individuals were analyzed at weeks 2, 6 and 52 after ZPIV vaccination began. Stimulations used ZIKV structural-protein peptide pools split into flavivirus-conserved and non-conserved sets, or JEV or YFV peptides matching the pre-vaccination. The ZIKV peptides, 15-mers that overlapped by 11 residues, were chosen for containing NetMHCpan/NetMHCII-predicted epitopes with affinity below 50 nM. The study asked whether earlier vaccination against Japanese encephalitis virus (JEV) or yellow fever virus (YFV) shaped CD4 T cell responses to the Zika vaccine.

Relative to its sample, this clonotype is large (0.1 to 1%). Base-call qualities are not available, and no considerably larger clone is one nucleotide away. The receptor library was made with 5' RACE. Before sequencing, TCRbeta libraries were pooled in proportion to the sorted cell numbers of each library. RNAzol RT was used to extract total RNA from the sorted cells, and cDNA was then synthesized using an oligo(dT) primer together with a template-switching oligo. The TCRbeta V-CDR3-J region was PCR-amplified with Kapa HiFi using a SMARTer oligo primer and a TCRbeta constant-region primer. A second PCR added Illumina adaptors and sample-specific index barcodes, with HighPrep bead cleanup and Bioanalyzer confirmation of a roughly 650 bp band. Libraries were sequenced on an Illumina MiSeq with 2x151 bp paired-end reads. The authors' pipeline ran thus. Reads were demultiplexed with an in-house Java program, and MiXCR assigned TCRbeta annotations and counted clonotypes. Repertoire overlap was assessed with Morisita-Horn indices from the R package vegan, and UPGMA clustering and Circos plots of recurring clonotypes were generated. Shannon diversity and richness were normalized to the highest possible value given the input cell numbers, yielding values from 0 to 1. CDR3beta sequences were aligned with MUSCLE, distances computed with SeqinR, and multidimensional scaling plotted in R. TCRdb itself trimmed the public reads at Q25 with fastp, ran MiXCR and retained productive beta chains. Rows are unified per CDR3 protein, each entry keeping the most common DNA and genes. Clone size and V and J calls follow TCRdb, not the original study. The sample includes 350 to 450 distinct CDR3 sequences, with 1.2% observed a single time. 24% of the sample rests with the top ten.

Study-wide conclusions, independent of this receptor: Only a few individuals showed CD8 T cell responses to the ZIKV peptide pools, and those responses were of very low magnitude. In JEV-pre-vaccinated donors, the repertoire richness of CD4 T cells responding to conserved ZIKV epitopes decreased significantly after ZPIV. Repertoire similarity across time-points and stimulations was higher in JEV-pre-vaccinated donors than in YFV-pre-vaccinated donors, indicating more clonotypes shared between ZIKV and JEV stimulation. Samples grouped by participant and showed no similarity between individuals, suggesting that no public TCRs were detected. Sample size limitations prevented peptide-pool deconvolution, so the individual peptides driving cross-reactive responses were not identified. Only a subset of trial participants with three doses and adequate samples was analyzed, not the entire vaccinated cohort.

PBMCs were labeled with CellTrace CFSE and were cultured for 5 to 7 days in RPMI containing about 8% human serum plus peptide pools at about 1 ug/mL each. Unfixed proliferating CD4 T cells were sorted on a BD FACSAria as live CD56-CD19-CD16-CD3+CD4+ CFSE-low cells. Enrolled adults were healthy and seronegative for ZIKV, JEV, YFV, DENV and WNV by microneutralization screening. The samples were drawn from a phase 1 trial of an alum-adjuvanted Zika purified-inactivated virus (ZPIV) vaccine that was randomized, double-blinded and placebo-controlled. Peripheral blood mononuclear cells were isolated by standard procedure and were kept frozen in liquid nitrogen until use. Between the V and J ends, shortened by 1 base and 1 base respectively, the junction contains 10 bases. The germline V gene (reference sequence) specifies DFQATT as CDR1 and SNEGSKA as CDR2. The CDR3 spans 15 residues, from the cysteine through the phenylalanine. Only the CDR3 portion is preserved as DNA: 45 bases, with reading frame beginning at the first base.

The chain is encoded by TRBV20-1 joined to TRBJ2-2; the D gene assignment is ambiguous. The source was antigen-activated CD4+ T cells from blood, cultured, collected during a Zika inactivated vaccine study. The TCR sequence derives from an adult man who received an inactivated Zika virus vaccine. The CDR3 loop reads CSARAPLENTGELFF. The DNA reads TGCAGTGCTAGAGCCCCTCTAGAGAACACCGGGGAGCTGTTTTTT.